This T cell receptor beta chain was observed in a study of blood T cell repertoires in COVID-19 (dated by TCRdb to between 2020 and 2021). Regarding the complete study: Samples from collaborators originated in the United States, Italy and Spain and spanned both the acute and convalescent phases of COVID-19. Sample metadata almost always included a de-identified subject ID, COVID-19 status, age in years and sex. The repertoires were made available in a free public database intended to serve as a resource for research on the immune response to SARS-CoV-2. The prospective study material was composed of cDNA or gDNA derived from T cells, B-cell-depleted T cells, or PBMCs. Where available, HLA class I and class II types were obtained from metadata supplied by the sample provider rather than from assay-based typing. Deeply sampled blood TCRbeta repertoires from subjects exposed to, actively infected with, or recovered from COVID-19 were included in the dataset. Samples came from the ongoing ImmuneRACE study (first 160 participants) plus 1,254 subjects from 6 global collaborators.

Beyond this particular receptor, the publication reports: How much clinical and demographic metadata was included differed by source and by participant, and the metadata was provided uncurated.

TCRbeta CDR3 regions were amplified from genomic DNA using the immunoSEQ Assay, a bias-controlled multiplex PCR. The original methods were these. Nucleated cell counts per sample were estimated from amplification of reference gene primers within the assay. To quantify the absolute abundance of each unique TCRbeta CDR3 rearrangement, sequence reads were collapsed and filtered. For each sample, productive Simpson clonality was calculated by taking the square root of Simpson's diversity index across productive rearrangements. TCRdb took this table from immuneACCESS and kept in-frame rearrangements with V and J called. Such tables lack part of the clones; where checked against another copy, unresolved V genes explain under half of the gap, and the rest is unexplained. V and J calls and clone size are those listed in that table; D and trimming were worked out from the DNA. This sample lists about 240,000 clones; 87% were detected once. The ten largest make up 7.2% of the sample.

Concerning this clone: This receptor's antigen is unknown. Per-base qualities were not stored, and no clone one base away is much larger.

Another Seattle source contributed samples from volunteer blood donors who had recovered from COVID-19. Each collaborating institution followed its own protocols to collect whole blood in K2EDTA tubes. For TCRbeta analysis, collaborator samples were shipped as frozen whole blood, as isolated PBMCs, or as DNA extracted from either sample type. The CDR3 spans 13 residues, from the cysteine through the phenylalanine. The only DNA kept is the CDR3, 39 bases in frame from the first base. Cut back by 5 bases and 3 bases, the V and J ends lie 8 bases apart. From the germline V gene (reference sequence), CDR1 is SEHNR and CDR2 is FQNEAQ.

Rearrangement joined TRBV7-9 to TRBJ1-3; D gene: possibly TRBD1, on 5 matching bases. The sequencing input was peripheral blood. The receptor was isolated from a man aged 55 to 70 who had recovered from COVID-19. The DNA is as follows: TGTGCCAGCAGCCGCGACAGTGGAAACACCATATATTTT. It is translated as CASSRDSGNTIYF.